What follows are 12 T cell receptor beta chains derived from one specimen sequenced in a study of post-analysis software for immune sequencing data. The study, taken as a whole, reports: TRBV segments more frequent in patients than in controls numbered several and included TRBV5-6, TRBV5-1 and TRBV20-1.

Sequencing libraries made from TCR beta cDNA carried unique molecular identifiers. MiXCR was run by TCRdb on the PCR reads, yielding one entry per CDR3 protein. The profile covers more than 450,000 distinct CDR3 sequences, with roughly 47% appearing a single time and more than 1.5% taken by the ten largest. For these TCRs, the target antigens are not known. The specimen was blood. These receptors were collected from a girl aged 5 to 17 with multiple sclerosis.

This chain joins TRBV4-2 and TRBJ2-3; 9 bases line up with TRBD2. Germline-derived CDR1 and CDR2 are LGHNA and YNFKEQ. Germline trimming cut 2 bases from V and 2 bases from J; bases unmatched to any gene: 8. This CDR3 contains 17 residues. This CDR3 reads CASSQSDTSGPTDTQYF. The CDR3 nucleotides read TGTGCCAGCAGCCAATCCGACACTAGCGGGCCCACAGATACGCAGTATTTT.

The chain has TRBV12-3 or TRBV12-4 and TRBJ2-5; D may be TRBD1 (6 bases). Trimming removed 3 bases at V and 5 bases at J, with 13 bases between. The CDR3 has 14 amino acids. DNA for the CDR3: TGTGCCAGCAGTTTTTCTGGGGGCCGGGAGACCCAGTACTTC. It encodes CASSFSGGRETQYF.

A single count supports this clonotype. The chain has TRBV29-1 and TRBJ1-2; D not resolved. The length of the CDR3 is 14 residues. The germline CDR1 and CDR2 sequences are SQVTM and ANQGSEA. The V end was cut by 0 bases, the J end by 7 bases, with 15 bases between. CDR3 in amino acids: CSVEDQLGRSGYTF. CDR3 nucleotide sequence: TGCAGCGTTGAAGATCAACTCGGGAGATCTGGCTACACCTTC.

J is TRBJ1-3 and V is TRBV14; D gene uncertain. Germline assignment: CDR1 SGHDN and CDR2 FVKESK. CDR3 length: 12 residues. Trimming stripped 1 base from V and 10 bases from J, with 8 bases between. CDR3 bases: TGTGCCAGCAGCCAAGCGTGGGGAACCATATATTTT. The encoded protein is CASSQAWGTIYF.

Only one count was recorded for this clonotype. The V call is TRBV20-1, the J call TRBJ2-1; 7 bases agree with TRBD2. Looked up from germline, CDR1 is DFQATT and CDR2 is SNEGSKA (reference sequence). V trimming: 4 bases; J trimming: 14 bases; junction bases outside the gene matches: 8. The CDR3 contains 11 residues. The CDR3 is CSATSGGGEFF. CDR3 in DNA: TGCAGTGCTACATCGGGAGGAGGGGAGTTCTTC.

The genes are TRBV6-1 and TRBJ2-4, with TRBD1 matching over 11 bases. The J call is in doubt because the DNA end fits TRBJ2-7 better. This CDR3 comprises 15 residues. Germline loops: CDR1 MNHNS, CDR2 SASEGT. CDR3: CASSEGTGGSPEQYF. CDR3 nucleotide sequence: TGTGCCAGCAGTGAAGGGACAGGGGGCTCTCCCGAGCAGTACTTC.

The chain employs TRBV2 and TRBJ2-1; 7 nucleotides line up with TRBD1. CDR3 length: 12 residues. V lost 7 bases, J lost 11 bases, and 8 bases stayed unmatched. Germline V CDR1 and CDR2: SNHLY, FYNNEI. This CDR3 reads CASKVGQAKQFF. CDR3 DNA: TGTGCCAGCAAGGTCGGACAGGCCAAGCAGTTCTTC.

The chain recombines TRBV24-1 with TRBJ2-1; 9 positions agree with TRBD2. V lost 4 bases, J lost 4 bases, and 4 bases stayed unmatched. Germline V gene data show CDR1 as KGHDR and CDR2 as SFDVKD. The CDR3 loop spans 15 amino acids. The CDR3 bases are TGTGCCACCAGTGAGGCTAGCGGGATTTACAATGAGCAGTTCTTC. Translation gives CATSEASGIYNEQFF.

This clonotype was recorded a few times. CDR3 region: CASSIDPGSYEQYF. Here the CDR3 DNA reads TGTGCCAGTAGTATTGATCCTGGGAGCTACGAGCAGTACTTC. This rearrangement joins TRBV19 to TRBJ2-7; maybe TRBD2 (5 bases). The ends were cut back, 3 bases at V and 3 bases at J, with 12 bases in the middle. CDR1 and CDR2 from the germline V gene are LNHDA and SQIVND (reference sequence). This CDR3 has 14 amino acids.

The chain has TRBV30 and TRBJ2-1; D remains unclear. V was shortened by 3 bases and J by 6 bases, with 6 bases between the two germline ends. Per germline, CDR1 GTSNPN and CDR2 SVGIG (reference sequence). This CDR3 comprises 11 residues. Written as DNA, the CDR3 is TGTGCCTGGAGGGGGTTCAATGAGCAGTTCTTC. Translating gives CAWRGFNEQFF. Full variable domain (rest looked up from reference TRBV30 and TRBJ2-1): SQTIHQWPATLVQPVGSPLSLECTVEGTSNPNLYWYRQAAGRGLQLLFYSVGIGQISSEVPQNLSASRPQDRQFILSSKKLLLSDSGFYLCAWRGFNEQFFGPGTRLTVL.

The genes are TRBV10-3 and TRBJ2-7, with unresolved D. The DNA end favors TRBJ2-5, so the J call may be wrong. This CDR3 has 13 amino acids. In germline, CDR1 is ENHRY, CDR2 SYGVKD. The CDR3 protein is CAISVGQMETQYF. DNA of the CDR3: TGTGCCATCAGTGTGGGTCAGATGGAGACCCAGTACTTC.

The CDR3 sequence is CASSLLRHTGPFTDTQYF. The CDR3 DNA reads TGCGCCAGCAGCTTGTTACGACATACAGGGCCCTTCACAGATACGCAGTATTTT. The V gene is TRBV5-1, the J gene TRBJ2-3, with D perhaps matching TRBD1 (6 bases). The V end was cut by 1 base, the J end by 2 bases, with 20 bases between. Germline CDR1 reads SGHRS; CDR2 reads YFSETQ. The CDR3 has 18 residues.